These 7 T cell receptor beta chains came from one sample sequenced in a study of circulating CD8 cells and anti-PD-1 response in melanoma. Sorting of live CD3+CD8+TCRalphabeta+ cells by PD-1 and/or TIGIT gave four subsets. The QIAseq Immune Repertoire TCR panel built the libraries from around 15 ng of total RNA. Each CDR3 protein gets one entry after TCRdb re-called the reads with MiXCR. This sample carries under 1,500 distinct CDR3 sequences, approximately 10% of them seen once, and the ten largest clones take around 15%. The sample was CD8+ T cells from PBMCs, taken at baseline or after one month of anti-PD-1 therapy (not recorded which). These receptors were collected from a human donor with melanoma.

This clonotype was picked up a small number of times. The chain links TRBV4-2 to TRBJ2-3; 7 bases are shared with TRBD2. Per germline, CDR1 LGHNA and CDR2 YNFKEQ. V shed 1 base and J 4 bases; nucleotides not matched to a gene: 5. There are 15 residues in the CDR3. The CDR3 DNA reads as TGTGCCAGCAGCCAAGTACTAGCGTCTCCAGATACGCAGTATTTT. Protein: CASSQVLASPDTQYF.

This clonotype is judged medium-sized. The chain joins TRBV9 to TRBJ2-1, with 11 bases fitting TRBD2. Germline V lookup: CDR1 SGDLS, CDR2 YYNGEE. With V trimmed by 0 bases and J by 9 bases, 8 bases remained unmatched. CDR3 size: 16 residues. The CDR3 DNA is TGTGCCAGCAGCGTAGATTCACTAGCGGGGGCGGGTGAGCAGTTCTTC. It specifies CASSVDSLAGAGEQFF.

By share of the sample, this clonotype is medium-sized (0.01 to 0.1%). The chain links TRBV29-1 to TRBJ2-5; D perhaps matches TRBD2 (5 bases). This CDR3 region has 15 residues. Trimming cost V 2 bases and J 2 bases, with 15 bases left between them. Germline assignment: CDR1 SQVTM and CDR2 ANQGSEA. In DNA, the CDR3 is TGCAGCGTTGAAAAACTAGTATCCTCTCAAGAGACCCAGTACTTC. It translates to CSVEKLVSSQETQYF.

Judged by abundance, this clonotype is medium-sized. The chain carries TRBV6-5 and TRBJ2-1, with TRBD2 matching 8 bases. The ends lost 7 bases at V and 4 bases at J; junction bases unmatched: 6. Per germline, CDR1 MNHEY and CDR2 SVGAGI. This CDR3 has 14 amino acids. The CDR3 region is CASTPGGGYNEQFF. As DNA, the CDR3 is TGTGCCAGCACACCCGGGGGGGGTTACAATGAGCAGTTCTTC.

This clonotype is large in the sample. The chain is built from TRBV19 and TRBJ2-7; D call uncertain. CDR1 is LNHDA, CDR2 SQIVND, per germline (reference sequence). The V and J ends lost 3 bases and 7 bases respectively, with 13 bases between them. CDR3 length: 13 amino acids. The CDR3 loop reads CASSMATFVEQYF. CDR3 nucleotide sequence: TGTGCCAGTAGTATGGCGACGTTTGTAGAGCAGTACTTC.

This clonotype is medium-sized by share. The chain has TRBV21-1 and TRBJ1-1. TRBV21-1 is given as a pseudogene. This CDR3 has 12 residues. CDR3 nucleotides: TGTGCCAGCAGCAAAGTAGACCCTGAAGCTTTCTTT. Amino acid sequence: CASSKVDPEAFF.

This chain uses TRBV14 with TRBJ1-1, with D perhaps TRBD1 (6 bases). Germline values: CDR1 SGHDN, CDR2 FVKESK. The germline V and J ends were trimmed by 4 bases and 2 bases, with 14 bases remaining between them. This CDR3 contains 15 residues. The CDR3 nucleotides read TGTGCCAGCAGCCGGGCAGGGGCCCTCAACACTGAAGCTTTCTTT. This encodes CASSRAGALNTEAFF.